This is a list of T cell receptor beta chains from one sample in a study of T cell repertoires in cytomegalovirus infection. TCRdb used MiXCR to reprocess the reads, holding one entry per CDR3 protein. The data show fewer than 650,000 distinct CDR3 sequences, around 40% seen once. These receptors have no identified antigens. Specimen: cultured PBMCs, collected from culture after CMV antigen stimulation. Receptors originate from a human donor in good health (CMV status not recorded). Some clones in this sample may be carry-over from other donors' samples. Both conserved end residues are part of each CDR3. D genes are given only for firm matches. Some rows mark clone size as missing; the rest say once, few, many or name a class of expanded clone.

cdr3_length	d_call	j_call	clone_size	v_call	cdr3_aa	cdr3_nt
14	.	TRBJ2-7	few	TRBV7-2	CASSSRWQGYEQYF	TGTGCCAGCAGCTCTAGATGGCAGGGGTACGAGCAGTACTTC
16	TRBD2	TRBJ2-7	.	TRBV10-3	CAINVGTSGRSYEQYF	TGTGCCATCAATGTTGGGACTAGCGGGAGGAGCTACGAGCAGTACTTC
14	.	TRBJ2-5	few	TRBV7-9	CASSRLDKKETQYF	TGTGCCAGCAGCCGTTTAGATAAGAAAGAGACCCAGTACTTC
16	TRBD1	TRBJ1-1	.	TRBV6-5	CASSYASQGAQTEAFF	TGTGCCAGCAGTTACGCCTCCCAGGGGGCGCAGACTGAAGCTTTCTTT
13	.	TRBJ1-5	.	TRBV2	CASNKGSSQPQHF	TGTGCCAGCAATAAGGGCTCCAGTCAGCCCCAGCATTTT
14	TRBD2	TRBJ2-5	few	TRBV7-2	CASSLASGAETQYF	TGTGCCAGCAGCTTAGCTAGCGGGGCGGAGACCCAGTACTTC
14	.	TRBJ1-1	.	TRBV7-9	CASSRSTGLTEAFF	TGTGCCAGCAGCCGGAGCACAGGGCTTACTGAAGCTTTCTTT
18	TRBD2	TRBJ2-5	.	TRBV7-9	CASSTPPAPGLAQETQYF	TGTGCCAGCAGCACCCCGCCAGCACCGGGACTAGCTCAAGAGACCCAGTACTTC
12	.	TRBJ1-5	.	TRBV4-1	CASSHLDQPQHF	TGCGCCAGCAGCCATCTCGATCAGCCCCAGCATTTT
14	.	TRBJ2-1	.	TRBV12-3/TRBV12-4	CASSPGRTANEQFF	TGTGCCAGCAGCCCTGGACGGACAGCTAATGAGCAGTTCTTC
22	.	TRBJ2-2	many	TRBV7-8	CASSLVVLGGAATDTNTGELFF	TGTGCCAGCAGCTTAGTAGTTCTCGGCGGGGCAGCCACAGATACTAACACCGGGGAGCTGTTTTTT
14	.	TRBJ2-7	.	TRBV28	CASSLTGSVDEQYF	TGTGCCAGCAGTTTAACAGGGTCTGTCGACGAGCAGTACTTC
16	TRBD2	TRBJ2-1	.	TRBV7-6	CASSPGLAGFVNEQFF	TGTGCCAGCAGCCCTGGACTAGCGGGATTTGTAAATGAGCAGTTCTTC